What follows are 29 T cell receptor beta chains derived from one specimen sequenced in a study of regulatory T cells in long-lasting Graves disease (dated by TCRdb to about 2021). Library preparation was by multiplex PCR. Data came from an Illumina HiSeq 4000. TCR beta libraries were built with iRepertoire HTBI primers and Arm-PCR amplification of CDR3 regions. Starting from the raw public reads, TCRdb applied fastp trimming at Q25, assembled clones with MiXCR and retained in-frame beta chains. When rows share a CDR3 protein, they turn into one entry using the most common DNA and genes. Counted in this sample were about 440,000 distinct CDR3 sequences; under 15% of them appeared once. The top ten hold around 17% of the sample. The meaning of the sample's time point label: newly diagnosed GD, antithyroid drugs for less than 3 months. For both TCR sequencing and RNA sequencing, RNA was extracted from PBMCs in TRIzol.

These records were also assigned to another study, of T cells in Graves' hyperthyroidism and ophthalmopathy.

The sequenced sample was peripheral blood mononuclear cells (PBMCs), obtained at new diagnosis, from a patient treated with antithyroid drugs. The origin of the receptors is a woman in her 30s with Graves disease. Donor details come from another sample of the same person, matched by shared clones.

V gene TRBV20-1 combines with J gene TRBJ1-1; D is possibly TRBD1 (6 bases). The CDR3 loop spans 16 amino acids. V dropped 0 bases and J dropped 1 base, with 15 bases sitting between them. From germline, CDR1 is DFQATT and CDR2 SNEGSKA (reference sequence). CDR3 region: CSAREGGRLRNTEAFF. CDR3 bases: TGCAGTGCTAGAGAGGGGGGCAGGCTTCGGAACACTGAAGCTTTCTTT.

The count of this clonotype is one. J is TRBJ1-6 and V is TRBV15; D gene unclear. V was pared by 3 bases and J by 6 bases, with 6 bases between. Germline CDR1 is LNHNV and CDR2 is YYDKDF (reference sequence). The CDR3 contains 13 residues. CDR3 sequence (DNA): TGTGCCACCAGCAGGGACGGTAATTCACCCCTCCACTTT. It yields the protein CATSRDGNSPLHF. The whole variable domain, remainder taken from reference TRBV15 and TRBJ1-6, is DAMVIQNPRYQVTQFGKPVTLSCSQTLNHNVMYWYQQKSSQAPKLLFHYYDKDFNNEADTPDNFQSRRPNTSFCFLDIRSPGLGDTAMYLCATSRDGNSPLHFGNGTRLTVT.

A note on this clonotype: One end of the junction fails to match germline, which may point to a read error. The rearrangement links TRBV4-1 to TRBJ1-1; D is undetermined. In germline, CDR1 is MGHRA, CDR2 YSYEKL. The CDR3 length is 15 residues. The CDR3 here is CANSQDPTIGTEAFF. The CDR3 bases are TGCGCCAACAGCCAAGACCCAACGATAGGGACTGAAGCTTTCTTT.

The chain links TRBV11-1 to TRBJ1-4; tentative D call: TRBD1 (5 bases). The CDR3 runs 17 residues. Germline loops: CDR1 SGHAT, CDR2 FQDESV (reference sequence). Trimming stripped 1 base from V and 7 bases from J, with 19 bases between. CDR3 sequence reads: CASSLGHSGLGFEKLFF. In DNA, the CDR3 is TGTGCCAGCAGCTTAGGTCATTCGGGACTAGGGTTTGAAAAACTGTTTTTT. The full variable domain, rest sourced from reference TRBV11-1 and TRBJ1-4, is EAEVAQSPRYKITEKSQAVAFWCDPISGHATLYWYRQILGQGPELLVQFQDESVVDDSQLPKDRFSAERLKGVDSTLKIQPAELGDSAMYLCASSLGHSGLGFEKLFFGSGTQLSVL.

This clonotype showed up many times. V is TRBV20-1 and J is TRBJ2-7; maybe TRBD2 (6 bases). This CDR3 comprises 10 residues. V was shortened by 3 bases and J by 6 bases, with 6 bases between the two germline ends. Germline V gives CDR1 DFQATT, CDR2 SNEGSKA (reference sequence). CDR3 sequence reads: CSARGGEQYF. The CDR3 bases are TGCAGTGCTAGGGGGGGCGAGCAGTACTTC.

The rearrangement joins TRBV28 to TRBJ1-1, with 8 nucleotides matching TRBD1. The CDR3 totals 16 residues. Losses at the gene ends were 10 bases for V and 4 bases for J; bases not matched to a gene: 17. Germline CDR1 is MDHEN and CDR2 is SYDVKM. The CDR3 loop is CATTRTGLRGPTEAFF. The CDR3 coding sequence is TGTGCCACCACAAGGACAGGGCTCCGTGGTCCCACTGAAGCTTTCTTT.

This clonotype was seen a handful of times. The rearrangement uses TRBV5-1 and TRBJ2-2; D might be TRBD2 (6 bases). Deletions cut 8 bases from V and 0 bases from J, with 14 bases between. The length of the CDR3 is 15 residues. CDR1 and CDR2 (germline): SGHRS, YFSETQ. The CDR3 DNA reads TGCGCCAGTCGAGGCGGGATGCCGAACACCGGGGAGCTGTTTTTT. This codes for CASRGGMPNTGELFF.

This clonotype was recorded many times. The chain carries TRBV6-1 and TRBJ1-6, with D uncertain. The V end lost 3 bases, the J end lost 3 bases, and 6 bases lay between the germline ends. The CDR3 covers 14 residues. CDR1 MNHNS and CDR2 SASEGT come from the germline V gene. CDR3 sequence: CASSDVVYNSPLHF. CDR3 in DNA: TGTGCCAGCAGTGACGTGGTCTATAATTCACCCCTCCACTTT.

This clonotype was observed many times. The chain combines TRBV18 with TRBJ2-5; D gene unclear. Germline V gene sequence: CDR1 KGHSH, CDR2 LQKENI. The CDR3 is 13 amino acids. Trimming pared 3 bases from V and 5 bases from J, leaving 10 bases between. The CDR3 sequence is CASSPIPRETQYF. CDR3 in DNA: TGTGCCAGCTCACCCATCCCCAGGGAGACCCAGTACTTC. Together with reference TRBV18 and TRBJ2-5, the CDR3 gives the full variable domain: NAGVMQNPRHLVRRRGQEARLRCSPMKGHSHVYWYRQLPEEGLKFMVYLQKENIIDESGMPKERFSAEFPKEGPSILRIQQVVRGDSAAYFCASSPIPRETQYFGPGTRLLVL.

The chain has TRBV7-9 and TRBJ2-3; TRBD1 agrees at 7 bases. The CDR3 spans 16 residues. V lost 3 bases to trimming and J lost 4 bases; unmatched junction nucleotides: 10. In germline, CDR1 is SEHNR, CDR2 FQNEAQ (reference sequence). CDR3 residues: CASSFRDSRAADTQYF. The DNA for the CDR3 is TGTGCCAGCAGCTTTCGGGACAGCAGGGCCGCAGATACGCAGTATTTT. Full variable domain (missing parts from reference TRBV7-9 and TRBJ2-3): DTGVSQNPRHKITKRGQNVTFRCDPISEHNRLYWYRQTLGQGPEFLTYFQNEAQLEKSRLLSDRFSAERPKGSFSTLEIQRTEQGDSAMYLCASSFRDSRAADTQYFGPGTRLTVL.

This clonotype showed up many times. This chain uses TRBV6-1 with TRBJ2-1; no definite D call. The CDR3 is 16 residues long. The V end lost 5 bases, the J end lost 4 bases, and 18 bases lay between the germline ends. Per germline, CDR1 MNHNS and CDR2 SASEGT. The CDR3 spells CASSRDVAETYNEQFF. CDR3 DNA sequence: TGTGCCAGCAGTCGAGACGTGGCGGAGACTTACAATGAGCAGTTCTTC.

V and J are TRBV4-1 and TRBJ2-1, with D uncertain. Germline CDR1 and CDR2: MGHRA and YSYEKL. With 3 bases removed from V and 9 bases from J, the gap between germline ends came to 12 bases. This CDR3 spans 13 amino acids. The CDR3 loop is CASSHLGSSEQFF. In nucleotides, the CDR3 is TGCGCCAGCAGCCACCTGGGATCTAGTGAGCAGTTCTTC.

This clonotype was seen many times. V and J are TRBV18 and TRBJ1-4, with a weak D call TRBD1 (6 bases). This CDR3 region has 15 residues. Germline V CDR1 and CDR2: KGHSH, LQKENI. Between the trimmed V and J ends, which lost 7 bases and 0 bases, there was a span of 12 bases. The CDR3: CASFAGVATNEKLFF. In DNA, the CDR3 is TGTGCCAGCTTTGCAGGGGTTGCAACTAATGAAAAACTGTTTTTT.

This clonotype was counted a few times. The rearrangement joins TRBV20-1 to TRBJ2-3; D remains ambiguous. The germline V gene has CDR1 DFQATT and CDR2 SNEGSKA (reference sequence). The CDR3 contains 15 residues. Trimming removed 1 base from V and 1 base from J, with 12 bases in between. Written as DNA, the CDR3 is TGCAGTGCTAGAGGTATAGACCGCCGCACAGATACGCAGTATTTT. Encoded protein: CSARGIDRRTDTQYF.

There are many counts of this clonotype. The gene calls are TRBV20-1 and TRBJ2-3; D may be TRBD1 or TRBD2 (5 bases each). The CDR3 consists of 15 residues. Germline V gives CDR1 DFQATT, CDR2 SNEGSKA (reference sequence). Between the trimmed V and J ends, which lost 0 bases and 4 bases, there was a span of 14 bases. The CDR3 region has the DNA TGCAGTGCTAGAGACCGGGACGGTAGCGCAGATACGCAGTATTTT. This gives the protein CSARDRDGSADTQYF.

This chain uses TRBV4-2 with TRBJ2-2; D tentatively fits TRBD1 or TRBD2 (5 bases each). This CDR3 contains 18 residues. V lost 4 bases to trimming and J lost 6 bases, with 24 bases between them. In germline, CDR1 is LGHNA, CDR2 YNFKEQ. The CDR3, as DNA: TGTGCCAGCAGCCGGGGGTTAGCTGCGAACACCGGGCCCGGGGAGCTGTTTTTT. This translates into CASSRGLAANTGPGELFF.

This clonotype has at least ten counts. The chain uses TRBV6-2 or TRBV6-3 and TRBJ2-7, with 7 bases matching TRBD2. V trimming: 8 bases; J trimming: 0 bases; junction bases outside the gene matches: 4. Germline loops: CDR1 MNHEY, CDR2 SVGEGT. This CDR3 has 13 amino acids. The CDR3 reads CASGSGVSYEQYF. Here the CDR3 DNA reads TGTGCCAGCGGAAGCGGGGTCTCCTACGAGCAGTACTTC.

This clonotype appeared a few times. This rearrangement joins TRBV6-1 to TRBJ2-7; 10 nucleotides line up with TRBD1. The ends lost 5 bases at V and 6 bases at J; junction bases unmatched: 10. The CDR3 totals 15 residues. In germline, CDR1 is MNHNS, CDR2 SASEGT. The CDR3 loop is CASSPRGQGIIEQYF. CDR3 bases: TGTGCCAGCAGTCCTAGGGGACAGGGGATTATCGAGCAGTACTTC.

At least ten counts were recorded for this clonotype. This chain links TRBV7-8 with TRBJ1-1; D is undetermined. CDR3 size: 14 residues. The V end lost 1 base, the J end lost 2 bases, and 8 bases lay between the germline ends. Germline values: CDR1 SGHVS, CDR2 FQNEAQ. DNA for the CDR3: TGTGCCAGCAGCTTAGGGGGTATAAACACTGAAGCTTTCTTT. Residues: CASSLGGINTEAFF.

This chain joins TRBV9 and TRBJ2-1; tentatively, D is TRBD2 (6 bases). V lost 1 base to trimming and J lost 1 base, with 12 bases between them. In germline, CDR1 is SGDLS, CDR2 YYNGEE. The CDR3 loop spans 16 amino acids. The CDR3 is CASSVTKRVSYNEQFF. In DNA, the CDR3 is TGTGCCAGCAGCGTAACTAAGCGGGTGTCCTACAATGAGCAGTTCTTC. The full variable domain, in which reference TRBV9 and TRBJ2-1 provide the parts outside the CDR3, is DSGVTQTPKHLITATGQRVTLRCSPRSGDLSVYWYQQSLDQGLQFLIQYYNGEERAKGNILERFSAQQFPDLHSELNLSSLELGDSALYFCASSVTKRVSYNEQFFGPGTRLTVL.

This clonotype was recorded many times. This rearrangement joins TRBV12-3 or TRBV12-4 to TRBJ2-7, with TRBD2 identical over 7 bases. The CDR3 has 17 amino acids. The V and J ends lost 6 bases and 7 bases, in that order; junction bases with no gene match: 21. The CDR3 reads CASSLGGTGTTTGEQYF. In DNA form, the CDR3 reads TGTGCCAGCAGCTTGGGTGGCACCGGGACTACCACTGGGGAGCAGTACTTC.

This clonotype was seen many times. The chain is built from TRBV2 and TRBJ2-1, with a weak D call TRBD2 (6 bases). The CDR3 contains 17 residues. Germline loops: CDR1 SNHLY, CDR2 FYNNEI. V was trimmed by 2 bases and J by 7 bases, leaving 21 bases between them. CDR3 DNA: TGTGCCAGCAGTGAACGGGATAGCGGCTTGGGTAGGAATGAGCAGTTCTTC. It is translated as CASSERDSGLGRNEQFF. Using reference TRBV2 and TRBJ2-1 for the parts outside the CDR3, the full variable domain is EPEVTQTPSHQVTQMGQEVILRCVPISNHLYFYWYRQILGQKVEFLVSFYNNEISEKSEIFDDQFSVERPDGSNFTLKIRSTKLEDSAMYFCASSERDSGLGRNEQFFGPGTRLTVL.

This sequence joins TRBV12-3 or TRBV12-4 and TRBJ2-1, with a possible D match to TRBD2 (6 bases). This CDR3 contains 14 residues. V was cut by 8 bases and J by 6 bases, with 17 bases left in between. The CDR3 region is CASPRAMGGNEQFF. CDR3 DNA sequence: TGTGCCAGCCCCAGAGCAATGGGGGGCAATGAGCAGTTCTTC.

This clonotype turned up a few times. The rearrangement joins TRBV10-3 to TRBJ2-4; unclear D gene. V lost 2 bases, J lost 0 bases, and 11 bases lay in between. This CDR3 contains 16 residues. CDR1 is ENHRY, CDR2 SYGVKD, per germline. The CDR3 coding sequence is TGTGCCATCAGTGAGATAGGTGGCCTAGCCAAAAACATTCAGTACTTC. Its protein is CAISEIGGLAKNIQYF.

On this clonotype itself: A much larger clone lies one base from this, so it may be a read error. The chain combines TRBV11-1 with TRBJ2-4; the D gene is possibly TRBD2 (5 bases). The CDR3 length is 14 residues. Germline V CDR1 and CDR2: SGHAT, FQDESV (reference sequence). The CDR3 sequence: CASSLAGVRNIQCF. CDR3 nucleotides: TGTGCCAGCAGCTTAGCCGGGGTTAGAAACATTCAGTGCTTC. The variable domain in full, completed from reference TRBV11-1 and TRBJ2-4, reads EAEVAQSPRYKITEKSQAVAFWCDPISGHATLYWYRQILGQGPELLVQFQDESVVDDSQLPKDRFSAERLKGVDSTLKIQPAELGDSAMYLCASSLAGVRNIQCFGAGTRLSVL.

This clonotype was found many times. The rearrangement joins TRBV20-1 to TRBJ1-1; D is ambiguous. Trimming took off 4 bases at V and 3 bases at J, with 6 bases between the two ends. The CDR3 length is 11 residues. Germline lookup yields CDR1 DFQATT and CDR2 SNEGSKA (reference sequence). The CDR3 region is CSAKLDTEAFF. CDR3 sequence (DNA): TGCAGTGCTAAGTTGGACACTGAAGCTTTCTTT.

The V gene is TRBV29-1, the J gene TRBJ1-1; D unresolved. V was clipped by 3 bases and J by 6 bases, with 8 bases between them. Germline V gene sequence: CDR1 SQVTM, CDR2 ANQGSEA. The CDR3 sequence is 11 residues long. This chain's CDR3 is CSVDEESEAFF. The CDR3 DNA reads TGCAGCGTTGACGAGGAGTCTGAAGCTTTCTTT.

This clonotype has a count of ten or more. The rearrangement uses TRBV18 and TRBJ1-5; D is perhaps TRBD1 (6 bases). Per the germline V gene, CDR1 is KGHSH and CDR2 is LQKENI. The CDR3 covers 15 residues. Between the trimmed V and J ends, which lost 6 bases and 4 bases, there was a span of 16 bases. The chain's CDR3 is CASSQMGQLNQPQHF. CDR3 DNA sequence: TGTGCCAGCTCCCAAATGGGACAACTGAATCAGCCCCAGCATTTT. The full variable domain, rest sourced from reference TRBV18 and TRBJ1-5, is NAGVMQNPRHLVRRRGQEARLRCSPMKGHSHVYWYRQLPEEGLKFMVYLQKENIIDESGMPKERFSAEFPKEGPSILRIQQVVRGDSAAYFCASSQMGQLNQPQHFGDGTRLSIL.

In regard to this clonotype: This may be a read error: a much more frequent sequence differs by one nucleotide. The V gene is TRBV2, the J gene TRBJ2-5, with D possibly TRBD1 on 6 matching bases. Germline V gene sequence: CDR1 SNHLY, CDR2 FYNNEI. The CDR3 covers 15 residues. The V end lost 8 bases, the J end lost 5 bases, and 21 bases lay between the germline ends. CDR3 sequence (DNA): TGTGCCAGCGGTCCTCAGACAGGAGCGGTGGAGACCCAGTACTTC. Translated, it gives CASGPQTGAVETQYF.